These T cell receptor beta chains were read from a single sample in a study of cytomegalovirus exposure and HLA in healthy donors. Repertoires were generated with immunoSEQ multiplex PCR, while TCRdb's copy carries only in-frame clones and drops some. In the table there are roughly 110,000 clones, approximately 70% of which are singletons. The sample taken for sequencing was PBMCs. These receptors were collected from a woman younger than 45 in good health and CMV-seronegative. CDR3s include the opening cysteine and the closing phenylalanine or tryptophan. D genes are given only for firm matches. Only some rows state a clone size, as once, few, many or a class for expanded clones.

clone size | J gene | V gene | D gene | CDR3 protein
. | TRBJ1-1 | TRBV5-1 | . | CASSFRGNTEAFF
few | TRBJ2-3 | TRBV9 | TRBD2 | CASSVAPSGGAGTQYF
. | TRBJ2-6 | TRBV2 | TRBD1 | CASSGDRRSGANVLTF
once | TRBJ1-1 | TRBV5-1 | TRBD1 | CASSSRQGNTEAFF
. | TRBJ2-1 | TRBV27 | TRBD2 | CASSLQGGSEQFF
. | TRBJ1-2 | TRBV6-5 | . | CASSNPGRSGYTF
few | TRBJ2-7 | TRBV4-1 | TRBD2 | CASSQTHGGRGEQYF
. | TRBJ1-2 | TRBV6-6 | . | CASSYSTDPYGYTF
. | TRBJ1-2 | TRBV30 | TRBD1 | CAWSVRQGIGYTF
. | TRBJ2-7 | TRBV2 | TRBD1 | CANAATGHAYEQYF